Sequencing of this T cell receptor beta chain was carried out in a study of regulatory T cells in long-lasting Graves disease. Regarding the study as a whole: Segments TRBV28, TRBJ1-2 and TRBJ2-5 showed preferential usage in persistent disease.

Time point noted: persistent/refractory GD, antithyroid drugs over 5 years with positive TRAb. Making the TCR library involved RNA that had been extracted from PBMCs. Many counts were recorded for this clonotype. Its cognate antigen is unknown. Deletions cut 2 bases from V and 4 bases from J, with 12 bases between. CDR1 and CDR2 (germline): LGHDT, YNNKEL (reference sequence). This CDR3 has 15 residues. Arm-PCR of CDR3 regions and iRepertoire HTBI primers were used to build TCR beta libraries. One entry per CDR3 protein results from TCRdb running MiXCR on the multiplex PCR reads. Among fewer than 550,000 distinct CDR3 sequences, around a fifth were seen once, and the ten largest hold 7% to 9%.

Source: peripheral blood mononuclear cells (PBMCs), taken when the disease was refractory, from a patient treated with antithyroid drugs. This TCR derives from a female donor with Graves disease. The genes are TRBV3-1 and TRBJ1-5; D remains unclear. CDR3 region: CASSQSPGLNQPQHF. The DNA for the CDR3 is TGTGCCAGCAGCCAATCTCCGGGCCTAAATCAGCCCCAGCATTTT.